The source of this T cell receptor (beta chain) is a study of T cell changes during pregnancy in multiple sclerosis. Here immunoSEQ multiplex PCR was the method, and the copy in TCRdb shows in-frame clones only, minus some. This table has some 60,000 clones, around 85% appearing once. The CDR3 is 13 residues long. CDR1 is MNHEY, CDR2 SVGAGI, per germline. Between the trimmed V and J ends, which lost 4 bases and 10 bases, there was a span of 15 bases. Sample: CD4+ T cells from peripheral blood mononuclear cells, taken in the third trimester of pregnancy. The chain uses TRBV6-5 and TRBJ2-3, with a tentative D call TRBD1 (6 bases). The sequence was collected from a female donor with multiple sclerosis, enrolled in a pregnancy study. This chain's CDR3 is CASSFSEGVAQYF. In nucleotides, the CDR3 is TGTGCCAGCAGTTTCTCCGAGGGGGTCGCGCAGTATTTT.